This TCR beta chain appears in the sequencing data of a study of siplizumab effects on memory and regulatory T cells. The study, taken as a whole, reports: A major contribution to the alloresponse seemed to be made by naive T cells, which seemed more diverse than memory cells. The study found that mappable alloreactive CD4+ clones averaged around 69% Treg-derived with siplizumab and roughly 27% in controls.

About this clone: Its specificity is unknown.

Assaying covered roughly 92,000 TCR templates per sample. Libraries were prepared by immunoSEQ multiplex PCR; TCRdb keeps only in-frame clonotypes and omits some of them. This table has 75,000 to 100,000 clones, 90% to 95% appearing once. The CDR3 runs 14 residues. Trimming stripped 2 bases from V and 10 bases from J, with 16 bases between. From germline, CDR1 is SGHRS and CDR2 YFSETQ. This chain joins TRBV5-1 and TRBJ2-1; D not resolved. Sequencing input: non-Treg CD4+ T cells sorted from blood. The sequence derives from a human donor in good health. CDR3: CASSFPNSIGEQFF. DNA for the CDR3: TGCGCCAGCAGCTTTCCCAACAGCATCGGGGAGCAGTTCTTC.